Below are 27 T cell receptor beta chains sequenced from a single sample in a study of shared clonotypes between healthy human individuals. Generated by immunoSEQ multiplex PCR, the TCRdb table keeps only in-frame clones and is missing some. The table lists 330,000 or so clones, about 70% of them singletons. Sequenced sample: memory CD4+ T cells sorted from blood. As to subset: CD45RA-negative fraction. The receptor set was obtained from a man between 25 and 39 years old in good health.

The rearrangement joins TRBV28 to TRBJ2-3; D perhaps matches TRBD1 (6 bases). V shed 2 bases and J shed 0 bases, with 6 bases lying between them. CDR1 is MDHEN, CDR2 SYDVKM, per germline. This CDR3 is 14 amino acids long. In DNA, the CDR3 is TGTGCCAGCAGTTTAACAGGGAGCACAGATACGCAGTATTTT. It is translated as CASSLTGSTDTQYF.

Concerning this clone: At one of its ends the junction is not consistent with the germline gene, which may arise from a read error. The chain carries TRBV27 and TRBJ2-1; 7 bases line up with TRBD1. Germline lookup yields CDR1 MNHEY and CDR2 SMNVEV (reference sequence). CDR3 size: 14 residues. CDR3 DNA sequence: TGTGCCAGCAGTTTCCACGACCGACAGGGTTACCGGGTCTTC. Amino acids: CASSFHDRQGYRVF.

This clone was detected only once. V gene TRBV19 combines with J gene TRBJ1-2, with unresolved D. Germline assignment: CDR1 LNHDA and CDR2 SQIVND (reference sequence). There are 13 residues in the CDR3. The V end was cut by 8 bases, the J end by 5 bases, with 15 bases between. The CDR3 DNA sequence: TGTGCCAGTGATGACGGCTACCTATATGGCTACACCTTC. Its protein product is CASDDGYLYGYTF.

This clone was seen more than once but under ten times. V usage is TRBV25-1 and J usage is TRBJ2-1; the match to TRBD2 covers 7 bases. CDR1 and CDR2 (germline): MGHDK, SYGVNS. CDR3 length equals 15 residues. Germline trimming cut 3 bases from V and 4 bases from J; bases unmatched to any gene: 6. The CDR3 DNA follows: TGTGCCAGCAGTGAGGGACTACAGGCTTACAATGAGCAGTTCTTC. Translating gives CASSEGLQAYNEQFF.

This clone has only a few counts. The chain has TRBV6-4 and TRBJ2-1; TRBD2 might be the D (5 bases). This CDR3 contains 13 residues. V was cut by 2 bases and J by 3 bases, with 5 bases left in between. The V gene's germline CDR1 is MRHNA and CDR2 SNTAGT. CDR3: CASSDGSYNEQFF. The CDR3 nucleotides read TGTGCCAGCAGTGACGGGAGCTACAATGAGCAGTTCTTC.

This sequence joins TRBV7-2 and TRBJ2-3; 12 bases fit TRBD2. The CDR3 contains 17 residues. Germline V gives CDR1 SGHTA, CDR2 FQGNSA. Trimming removed 4 bases from V and 5 bases from J; junction bases left unmatched: 10. The CDR3 nucleotides are TGTGCCAGCAGCTCCCGACTAGCGGGAGCCAGTGTAGATACGCAGTATTTT. It yields the protein CASSSRLAGASVDTQYF.

In nucleotides, the CDR3 is TGTGCCAGCAGTGGAAGTGGCCCGGCACCAGAGCAGTTCTTC. Protein: CASSGSGPAPEQFF. The chain recombines TRBV2 with TRBJ2-1, with unresolved D. From germline, CDR1 is SNHLY and CDR2 FYNNEI. V lost 4 bases, J lost 10 bases, and 17 bases lay in between. This CDR3 region has 14 residues.

This clone has a handful of counts. J is TRBJ2-7 and V is TRBV6-1, with D possibly matching TRBD2 (6 bases). V gave up 6 bases and J gave up 7 bases, with 16 bases separating them. Germline loops: CDR1 MNHNS, CDR2 SASEGT. CDR3 length: 13 residues. CDR3 sequence (DNA): TGTGCCAGCAGGGAACGGGCCGCGGGAGAGCAGTACTTC. This encodes CASRERAAGEQYF.

This clone turned up a few times. The V gene is TRBV7-9, the J gene TRBJ2-7; 9 bases fit TRBD1. J gave up 3 bases and V 2 bases, and 5 bases lay outside the gene matches. The CDR3 is made up of 15 amino acids. The V gene's germline CDR1 is SEHNR and CDR2 FQNEAQ (reference sequence). CDR3 loop: CASSLSRDRDYEQYF. The CDR3 nucleotides are TGTGCCAGCAGCTTAAGCCGGGACAGGGACTACGAGCAGTACTTC. Complete variable domain (other parts from reference TRBV7-9 and TRBJ2-7): DTGVSQNPRHKITKRGQNVTFRCDPISEHNRLYWYRQTLGQGPEFLTYFQNEAQLEKSRLLSDRFSAERPKGSFSTLEIQRTEQGDSAMYLCASSLSRDRDYEQYFGPGTRLTVT.

This clone was detected only a few times. Other DNA sequences in the sample encode the same CDR3. The chain combines TRBV5-1 with TRBJ2-1, with D tentatively TRBD2 (5 bases). The ends were cut back, 2 bases at V and 0 bases at J, with 9 bases in the middle. From germline, CDR1 is SGHRS and CDR2 YFSETQ. The CDR3 is 15 residues long. CDR3 nucleotide sequence: TGCGCCAGCAGCTTAAGCGGTAGCTCCTACAATGAGCAGTTCTTC. Encoded protein: CASSLSGSSYNEQFF.

By share, this clone ranks as medium-sized (0.01 to 0.1%). This specimen includes other DNA sequences encoding the same CDR3. The chain links TRBV11-2 to TRBJ2-1, with TRBD2 as a possible D gene (6 bases). Germline CDR1 reads SGHAT; CDR2 reads FQNNGV. This CDR3 spans 17 amino acids. Trimming cost V 0 bases and J 0 bases, with 12 bases left between them. The CDR3 here is CASSLDRAGRSYNEQFF. CDR3 bases: TGTGCCAGCAGCTTAGATCGAGCGGGCCGCTCCTACAATGAGCAGTTCTTC.

The chain has TRBV18 and TRBJ2-7; TRBD2 aligns across 7 bases. The germline V gene has CDR1 KGHSH and CDR2 LQKENI. Germline trimming cut 5 bases from V and 2 bases from J; bases unmatched to any gene: 9. The CDR3 length is 15 residues. The CDR3 region has the DNA TGTGCCAGCTCATTAGGCGGGACTAAGGCCTACGAGCAGTACTTC. Protein sequence: CASSLGGTKAYEQYF.

Comment on this clone: One junction end disagrees with the germline gene, perhaps due to a read error. The chain links TRBV7-7 to TRBJ2-2, with a tentative D call TRBD1 (6 bases). Looked up from germline, CDR1 is SSHAT and CDR2 is FNYEAQ (reference sequence). CDR3 length: 15 residues. The CDR3 here is CASSPTTGRTGELFF. The CDR3 nucleotides read TGTGCTAGCAGCCCAACCACAGGGCGCACCGGGGAGCTGTTTTTT.

This clone was counted only a few times. V and J are TRBV29-1 and TRBJ2-1, with 9 bases matching TRBD2. Per the germline V gene, CDR1 is SQVTM and CDR2 is ANQGSEA. V lost 4 bases and J lost 6; bases outside the gene matches: 4. This CDR3 comprises 13 residues. The CDR3: CSVGGRAVNEQFF. CDR3 nucleotide sequence: TGCAGCGTTGGCGGGAGGGCCGTCAATGAGCAGTTCTTC.

The chain combines TRBV7-8 with TRBJ2-2; no reliable D call. V lost 1 base and J 6 bases, leaving 6 bases between the germline ends. The V gene's germline CDR1 is SGHVS and CDR2 FQNEAQ. The CDR3 runs to 13 residues. CDR3 in amino acids: CASSLGGSGELFF. CDR3 nucleotides: TGTGCCAGCAGCTTAGGCGGATCCGGGGAGCTGTTTTTT.

The V call is TRBV5-4, the J call TRBJ2-5, with TRBD2 matching 11 bases. The CDR3 spans 15 residues. CDR1 is SGHNT, CDR2 YYREEE, per germline (reference sequence). V was clipped by 3 bases and J by 5 bases; unmatched bases: 6. The CDR3 sequence is CASSSPGLAEETQYF. CDR3 in DNA: TGTGCCAGCAGCTCACCGGGACTAGCGGAGGAGACCCAGTACTTC.

The chain has TRBV6-1 and TRBJ2-1, with D possibly being TRBD2 (5 bases). Germline V lookup: CDR1 MNHNS, CDR2 SASEGT. The V gene lost 6 bases and the J gene lost 0 bases, with 12 bases spanning the gap. The CDR3 is made up of 15 amino acids. The CDR3 DNA sequence: TGTGCCAGCAGCCTTCAGAGCGGCTCCTACAATGAGCAGTTCTTC. It codes for CASSLQSGSYNEQFF.

The chain combines TRBV5-8 with TRBJ1-3; TRBD1 is a possible D gene (6 bases). This CDR3 contains 14 residues. V was shortened by 0 bases and J by 14 bases, with 18 bases between the two germline ends. Germline CDR1 and CDR2: SGHTS and YDEGEE. CDR3 sequence: CASSLVEAGQPVYF. Written as DNA, the CDR3 is TGTGCCAGCAGCTTGGTGGAGGCAGGACAGCCCGTATATTTT. Full variable domain (outside the CDR3, taken from reference TRBV5-8 and TRBJ1-3): EAGVTQSPTHLIKTRGQQATLRCSPISGHTSVYWYQQALGLGLQFLLWYDEGEERNRGNFPPRFSGRQFPNYSSELNVNALELEDSALYLCASSLVEAGQPVYFGEGSWLTVV.

The chain recombines TRBV7-9 with TRBJ2-2, with 8 bases lining up with TRBD2. Germline V CDR1 and CDR2: SEHNR, FQNEAQ (reference sequence). The CDR3 covers 15 residues. J lost 5 bases, V lost 5 bases, and 7 bases had no gene match. The CDR3 protein is CASSKRELGTGELFF. The DNA for the CDR3 is TGTGCCAGCAGCAAGCGGGAGCTGGGTACCGGGGAGCTGTTTTTT.

The chain joins TRBV7-8 to TRBJ1-2; D may be TRBD1 (5 bases). This CDR3 has 16 residues. Deletions cut 8 bases from V and 2 bases from J, with 21 bases between. CDR1 and CDR2 from the germline V gene are SGHVS and FQNEAQ. CDR3: CASQLPPRDPNYGYTF. The CDR3 DNA is TGTGCCAGCCAGCTTCCTCCCAGGGATCCCAACTATGGCTACACCTTC. Variable domain in full (rest from reference TRBV7-8 and TRBJ1-2): GAGVSQSPRYKVAKRGQDVALRCDPISGHVSLFWYQQALGQGPEFLTYFQNEAQLDKSGLPSDRFFAERPEGSVSTLKIQRTQQEDSAVYLCASQLPPRDPNYGYTFGSGTRLTVV.

The rearrangement links TRBV15 to TRBJ1-4, with TRBD1 identical over 9 bases. The V segment lost 3 bases and the J segment 4 bases; nucleotides outside the gene matches: 6. The CDR3 length is 16 residues. Germline V gives CDR1 LNHNV, CDR2 YYDKDF (reference sequence). CDR3 in amino acids: CATSRDRGSGNEKLFF. Written as DNA, the CDR3 is TGTGCCACCAGCAGGGACAGGGGTTCGGGTAATGAAAAACTGTTTTTT.

Regarding this clone: A far larger clone is off by one base, so a read error is likely. The chain is built from TRBV28 and TRBJ1-2; 7 bases fit TRBD1. The CDR3 is 15 amino acids. The V gene's germline CDR1 is MDHEN and CDR2 SYDVKM. CDR3 sequence (DNA): TGTGCCAGCAGGCTAGAAGGGACAGTGAACTATGGCCACACCTTC. Translating gives CASRLEGTVNYGHTF.

The rearrangement uses TRBV28 and TRBJ1-5; maybe TRBD1 (6 bases). Trimming left V 3 bases short and J 5 bases short, with 14 bases between. The germline gives CDR1 MDHEN, CDR2 SYDVKM. This CDR3 is 15 amino acids long. CDR3 nucleotide sequence: TGTGCCAGCAGTTTGGTGTCGGGGGGCGATCAGCCCCAGCATTTT. As protein: CASSLVSGGDQPQHF.

The V and J genes are TRBV18 and TRBJ2-7; 11 nucleotides line up with TRBD1. The CDR3 consists of 15 residues. J was trimmed by 4 bases and V by 5 bases; bases with no gene match: 7. Germline assignment: CDR1 KGHSH and CDR2 LQKENI. The CDR3, as DNA: TGTGCCAGCTCATCTGGGACAGGGGGGATTTACGAGCAGTACTTC. Amino acids: CASSSGTGGIYEQYF.

This chain uses TRBV4-1 with TRBJ1-3; perhaps TRBD1 as D (5 bases). This CDR3 spans 15 amino acids. Trimming took off 0 bases at V and 5 bases at J, with 11 bases between the two ends. Germline V gene sequence: CDR1 MGHRA, CDR2 YSYEKL. The chain's CDR3 is CASSQDRGVRNTIYF. CDR3 DNA: TGCGCCAGCAGCCAAGATAGAGGGGTGCGAAACACCATATATTTT.

The sample holds one count of this clone. CDR3 nucleotide sequence: TGTGCCAGCAGTGAATTAGGGACCCTAGGGTTCACTGAAGCTTTCTTT. Translated, it gives CASSELGTLGFTEAFF. This chain joins TRBV6-1 and TRBJ1-1; perhaps TRBD1 as D (5 bases). Trimming took 2 bases from V and 4 from J, leaving 17 bases between them. Germline lookup yields CDR1 MNHNS and CDR2 SASEGT. This CDR3 has 16 residues.

V is TRBV19 and J is TRBJ2-7; D is unclear. The V and J ends lost 3 bases and 2 bases respectively, with 26 bases between them. The germline gives CDR1 LNHDA, CDR2 SQIVND (reference sequence). CDR3 length: 19 amino acids. In nucleotides, the CDR3 is TGTGCCAGTAGTATTCAGGATTGGCAGGTGGGAATACGAACCTACGAGCAGTACTTC. This translates into CASSIQDWQVGIRTYEQYF.